This is a list of T cell receptor beta chains from one sample in a study of control samples from healthy donors and cancer patients. Assay: immunoSEQ multiplex PCR; the TCRdb copy retains only in-frame clones and omits some. The profile shows around 140,000 clones, around 92% of them singletons. The sequencing input was PBMCs. The receptor source for this set is a man aged 45 to 65 with head and neck cancer. Each CDR3 is given with its conserved first and last residue. A D gene is named only where the DNA matches it firmly. The size entry is marked missing in some rows and otherwise reads once, few, many or a size class.

>-|-|TRBJ2-1|TRBV27
CASSFLASYNEQFF
TGTGCCAGCAGTTTCCTCGCCAGCTACAATGAGCAGTTCTTC
>TRBD1|few|TRBJ1-2|TRBV7-9
CASSLGQGTSRYTF
TGTGCCAGCAGCCTTGGACAGGGGACCTCTCGCTACACCTTC
>TRBD1|-|TRBJ2-5|TRBV2
CASTDRDNQETQYF
TGTGCCAGCACGGACAGGGATAATCAAGAGACCCAGTACTTC
>-|-|TRBJ2-3|TRBV7-9
CASSTQGVTDTQYF
TGTGCCAGCAGCACACAGGGAGTCACAGATACGCAGTATTTT
>-|-|TRBJ1-2|TRBV3-1/TRBV3-2
CASSLSLTGPYGYTF
TGTGCCAGCAGCCTCTCCTTAACAGGTCCTTATGGCTACACCTTC
>-|-|TRBJ2-3|TRBV5-1
CASGAVRQVTDTQYF
TGCGCCAGCGGGGCGGTACGACAGGTTACAGATACGCAGTATTTT
>-|-|TRBJ2-7|TRBV5-1
CASSLDFTYEQYF
TGCGCCAGCAGCTTGGACTTTACCTACGAGCAGTACTTC
>-|-|TRBJ2-3|TRBV3-1/TRBV3-2
CASSRLLTDTQYF
TGTGCCAGCAGCCGTCTACTCACAGATACGCAGTATTTT
>-|-|TRBJ2-3|TRBV21-1
CASSKGGGEEVTDTQYF
TGTGCCAGCAGCAAAGGTGGGGGGGAAGAGGTGACAGATACGCAGTATTTT
>TRBD1|few|TRBJ2-7|TRBV19
CASSRTGGETYEQYF
TGTGCCAGTAGTAGGACAGGGGGCGAGACCTACGAGCAGTACTTC
>-|-|TRBJ1-4|TRBV18
CASSPGTEKAKLFF
TGTGCCAGCTCACCAGGGACGGAGAAGGCAAAACTGTTTTTT
>TRBD1|once|TRBJ2-7|TRBV19
CASPRDRPYEQYF
TGTGCCAGCCCCCGGGACAGACCCTACGAGCAGTACTTC
>TRBD1|once|TRBJ2-7|TRBV6-1
CASSERQGGPYEQYF
TGTGCCAGCAGTGAAAGACAGGGTGGCCCCTACGAGCAGTACTTC
>-|-|TRBJ1-4|TRBV7-9
CASSGRTDTNEKLFF
TGTGCCAGCAGCGGCAGGACAGATACTAATGAAAAACTGTTTTTT
>TRBD1|-|TRBJ1-4|TRBV7-2
CASSPGFGQENEKLFF
TGTGCCAGCAGCCCAGGGTTCGGACAGGAGAATGAAAAACTGTTTTTT
>-|-|TRBJ1-5|TRBV3-1/TRBV3-2
CASSRGWQGGGQPQHF
TGTGCCAGCAGCCGGGGCTGGCAGGGCGGCGGACAGCCCCAGCATTTT
>TRBD1|once|TRBJ1-4|TRBV18
CASSPPGTGKATNEKLFF
TGTGCCAGCTCACCACCTGGGACAGGAAAAGCAACTAATGAAAAACTGTTTTTT
>TRBD1|-|TRBJ1-4|TRBV7-9
CASSFGQAGEKLFF
TGTGCCAGCAGCTTTGGACAGGCAGGGGAAAAACTGTTTTTT
>-|-|TRBJ1-1|TRBV13
CASSLGGEAFF
TGTGCCAGCAGCCTAGGAGGTGAAGCTTTCTTT
>-|-|TRBJ2-5|TRBV6-2/TRBV6-3
CASSYGQVRPETQYF
TGTGCCAGCAGTTACGGCCAGGTCCGTCCGGAGACCCAGTACTTC
>-|-|TRBJ1-6|TRBV6-5
CASSRTALDSPLHF
TGTGCCAGCAGTCGGACAGCTTTAGACTCACCCCTCCACTTT
>-|-|TRBJ1-2|TRBV5-4
CASSLQGSSYGYTF
TGTGCCAGCAGCTTGCAGGGTTCTTCGTATGGCTACACCTTC
>-|many|TRBJ1-2|TRBV4-2
CASSQDVRSRYGYTF
TGTGCCAGCAGCCAAGACGTGCGCAGTCGATATGGCTACACCTTC
>-|-|TRBJ1-6|TRBV4-2
CASSPSRPGPPHF
TGTGCCAGCAGCCCGAGCCGACCGGGACCCCCCCACTTT
>TRBD2|-|TRBJ2-1|TRBV5-1
CASSLAGGDYRYEQFF
TGCGCCAGCAGCTTGGCCGGGGGGGACTACCGTTATGAGCAGTTCTTC
>-|-|TRBJ1-2|TRBV6-5
CASSYSRGGYGYTF
TGTGCCAGCAGTTACAGCAGGGGAGGCTATGGCTACACCTTC
>-|once|TRBJ2-7|TRBV7-6
CASSSAAGAGSYEQYF
TGTGCCAGCAGCTCCGCCGCGGGGGCCGGTTCCTACGAGCAGTACTTC
>-|-|TRBJ2-1|TRBV27
CASSPLPLGSYNEQFF
TGTGCCAGCAGTCCCCTCCCTTTGGGCTCCTACAATGAGCAGTTCTTC
>-|-|TRBJ1-5|TRBV18
CASSPDSNSNQPQHF
TGTGCCAGCTCACCCGACTCTAATAGCAATCAGCCCCAGCATTTT
>TRBD1|-|TRBJ1-2|TRBV28
CASSFGQGAYGYTF
TGTGCCAGCAGTTTCGGACAGGGGGCGTATGGCTACACCTTC
>-|-|TRBJ2-7|TRBV3-1/TRBV3-2
CASSTHPTRNYEQYF
TGTGCCAGCAGCACGCACCCGACTCGGAACTACGAGCAGTACTTC
>-|-|TRBJ2-4|TRBV10-1
CASSDGNIQYF
TGCGCCAGCTCGGACGGAAACATTCAGTACTTC
>-|-|TRBJ2-7|TRBV3-1/TRBV3-2
CASGQQSSYEQYF
TGTGCCAGTGGACAGCAGTCTTCCTACGAGCAGTACTTC
>TRBD1|-|TRBJ1-2|TRBV10-3
CAIGGRGTGNPNYGYTF
TGTGCCATCGGAGGGAGGGGGACAGGGAATCCTAACTATGGCTACACCTTC
>-|-|TRBJ2-1|TRBV7-9
CASSPSGTYSYNEQFF
TGTGCCAGCAGCCCTAGTGGTACGTACTCCTACAATGAGCAGTTCTTC
>TRBD2|-|TRBJ2-2|TRBV19
CASGGGGRIKDTGELFF
TGTGCCAGTGGCGGAGGCGGGAGGATAAAGGACACCGGGGAGCTGTTTTTT
>TRBD1|-|TRBJ1-1|TRBV13
CASSFQGVALNTEAFF
TGTGCCAGCAGCTTTCAGGGGGTGGCTCTGAACACTGAAGCTTTCTTT
>-|-|TRBJ1-2|TRBV5-4
CASSPLDSDATGYTF
TGTGCCAGCAGCCCTTTGGACAGTGACGCGACTGGCTACACCTTC
>TRBD2|-|TRBJ2-1|TRBV7-2
CASSLYGLAGNEQFF
TGTGCCAGCAGCTTGTATGGACTAGCGGGGAATGAGCAGTTCTTC
>-|-|TRBJ2-5|TRBV27
CASMRTPRGEETQYF
TGTGCCAGCATGCGGACCCCGCGCGGCGAAGAGACCCAGTACTTC
>-|-|TRBJ1-1|TRBV3-1/TRBV3-2
CASSQPFGNTEAFF
TGTGCCAGCAGCCAACCCTTCGGGAACACTGAAGCTTTCTTT
>-|-|TRBJ2-5|TRBV6-6
CASSYPPNGRETQYF
TGTGCCAGCAGTTATCCCCCGAACGGTCGCGAGACCCAGTACTTC
>-|-|TRBJ1-2|TRBV6-5
CASNRRTLGGGGYTF
TGTGCCAGCAACCGCCGGACTCTCGGAGGGGGAGGCTACACCTTC
>-|-|TRBJ2-1|TRBV4-1
CASSQETGAPHNEQFF
TGCGCCAGCAGCCAAGAAACAGGTGCCCCCCACAATGAGCAGTTCTTC
>-|-|TRBJ2-6|TRBV29-1
CSVSDALSGANVLTF
TGCAGCGTTTCGGACGCCCTCTCTGGGGCCAACGTCCTGACTTTC
>-|-|TRBJ1-4|TRBV18
CASKRGQGYEKLFF
TGTGCCAGCAAGAGAGGGCAGGGTTATGAAAAACTGTTTTTT
>-|-|TRBJ1-2|TRBV27
CASSYARGGYGYTF
TGTGCCAGCAGTTACGCCCGGGGAGGCTATGGCTACACCTTC
>-|-|TRBJ1-1|TRBV12-5
CASGLEGKTEAFF
TGTGCTAGTGGTTTGGAAGGCAAAACTGAAGCTTTCTTT
>TRBD2|-|TRBJ2-1|TRBV14
CASSPSSGQYYNEQFF
TGTGCCAGCAGCCCTTCTAGCGGACAATACTACAATGAGCAGTTCTTC
>TRBD2|few|TRBJ2-1|TRBV25-1
CASSEETSGRAHEQFF
TGTGCCAGCAGTGAAGAAACTAGCGGGAGGGCCCATGAGCAGTTCTTC
>-|-|TRBJ2-3|TRBV3-1/TRBV3-2
CASSQDVRGVYF
TGTGCCAGCAGCCAAGATGTCAGGGGCGTATATTTT
>-|-|TRBJ2-7|TRBV6-5
CASSLGRGTGEQYF
TGTGCCAGCAGTTTGGGCAGGGGCACGGGTGAGCAGTACTTC
>TRBD2|-|TRBJ2-3|TRBV10-2
CASSEVPGMAGGNTQYF
TGCGCCAGCAGTGAGGTTCCTGGGATGGCCGGGGGGAATACGCAGTATTTT